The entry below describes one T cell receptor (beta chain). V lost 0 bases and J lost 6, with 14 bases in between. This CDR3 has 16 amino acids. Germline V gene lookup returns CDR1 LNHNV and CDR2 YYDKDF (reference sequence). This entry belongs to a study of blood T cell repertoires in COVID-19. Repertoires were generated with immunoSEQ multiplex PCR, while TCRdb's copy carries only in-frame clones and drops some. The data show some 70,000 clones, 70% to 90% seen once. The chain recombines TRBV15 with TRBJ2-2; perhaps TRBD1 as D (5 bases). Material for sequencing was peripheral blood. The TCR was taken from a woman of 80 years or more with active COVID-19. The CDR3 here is CATSRDPRALSGELFF. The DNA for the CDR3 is TGTGCCACCAGCAGAGATCCCAGGGCGCTCTCCGGGGAGCTGTTTTTT. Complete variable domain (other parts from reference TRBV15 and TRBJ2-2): DAMVIQNPRYQVTQFGKPVTLSCSQTLNHNVMYWYQQKSSQAPKLLFHYYDKDFNNEADTPDNFQSRRPNTSFCFLDIRSPGLGDTAMYLCATSRDPRALSGELFFGEGSRLTVL.